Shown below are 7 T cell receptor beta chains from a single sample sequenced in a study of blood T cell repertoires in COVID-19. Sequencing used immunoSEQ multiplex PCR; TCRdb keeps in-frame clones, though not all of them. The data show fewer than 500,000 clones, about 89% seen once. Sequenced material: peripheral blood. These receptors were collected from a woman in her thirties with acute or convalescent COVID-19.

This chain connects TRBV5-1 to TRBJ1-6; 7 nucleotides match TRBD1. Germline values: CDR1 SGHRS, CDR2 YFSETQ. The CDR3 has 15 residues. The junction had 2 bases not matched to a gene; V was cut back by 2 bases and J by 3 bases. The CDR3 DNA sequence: TGCGCCAGCAGCTTTGACAGGGTCTATAATTCACCCCTCCACTTT. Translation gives CASSFDRVYNSPLHF.

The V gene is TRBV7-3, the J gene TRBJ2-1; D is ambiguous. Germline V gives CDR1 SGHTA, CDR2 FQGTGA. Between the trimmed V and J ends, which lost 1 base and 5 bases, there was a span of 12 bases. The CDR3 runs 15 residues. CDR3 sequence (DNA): TGTGCCAGCAGCTTAAGCGGTTTGGCGGACAATGAGCAGTTCTTC. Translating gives CASSLSGLADNEQFF.

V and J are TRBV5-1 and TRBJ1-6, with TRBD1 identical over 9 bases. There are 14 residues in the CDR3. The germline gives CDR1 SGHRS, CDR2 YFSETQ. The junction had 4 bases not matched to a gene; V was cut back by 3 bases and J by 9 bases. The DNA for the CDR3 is TGCGCCAGCAGCTCACAGGGGGCACTTTCACCCCTCCACTTT. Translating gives CASSSQGALSPLHF.

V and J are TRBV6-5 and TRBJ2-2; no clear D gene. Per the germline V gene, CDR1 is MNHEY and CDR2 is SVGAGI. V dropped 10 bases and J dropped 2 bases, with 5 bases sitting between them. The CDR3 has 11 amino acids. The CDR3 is CATENTGELFF. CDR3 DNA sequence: TGTGCCACAGAAAACACCGGGGAGCTGTTTTTT.

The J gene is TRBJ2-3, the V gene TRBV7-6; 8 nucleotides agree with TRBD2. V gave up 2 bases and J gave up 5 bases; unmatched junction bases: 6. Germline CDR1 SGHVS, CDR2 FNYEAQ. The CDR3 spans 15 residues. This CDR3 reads CASSLSGGDVDTQYF. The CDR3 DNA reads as TGTGCCAGCAGCTTATCCGGGGGGGACGTAGATACGCAGTATTTT. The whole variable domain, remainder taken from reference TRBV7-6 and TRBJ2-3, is GAGVSQSPRYKVTKRGQDVALRCDPISGHVSLYWYRQALGQGPEFLTYFNYEAQQDKSGLPNDRFSAERPEGSISTLTIQRTEQRDSAMYRCASSLSGGDVDTQYFGPGTRLTVL.

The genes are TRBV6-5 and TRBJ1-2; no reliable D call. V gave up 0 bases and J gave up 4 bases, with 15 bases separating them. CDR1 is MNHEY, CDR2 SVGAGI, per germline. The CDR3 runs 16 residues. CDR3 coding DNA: TGTGCCAGCAGTTACTCGATATATGGCCGGGTCTATGGCTACACCTTC. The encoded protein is CASSYSIYGRVYGYTF.

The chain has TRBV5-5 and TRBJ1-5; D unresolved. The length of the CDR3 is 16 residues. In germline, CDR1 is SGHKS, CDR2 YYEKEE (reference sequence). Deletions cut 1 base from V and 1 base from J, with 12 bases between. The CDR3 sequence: CASSLNPGESNQPQHF. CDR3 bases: TGTGCCAGCAGCTTGAACCCCGGGGAAAGCAATCAGCCCCAGCATTTT.